This TCR beta chain was retrieved from a study of spatial heterogeneity in lung cancer. Study background: Matched bulk RNA-seq gave a T cell module score that correlated strongly with tumor-region TCR transcript counts.

Documented time point: sample taken at primary tumor resection. Unsorted samples of tumor, nontumor lung or frozen PBMC had their whole RNA sequenced. Study-wide findings and caveats: Higher tumor mutation counts went along with higher counts of expanded intratumoral alpha and beta TCRs.

This CDR3 region has 19 residues. V gave up 4 bases and J gave up 7 bases; unmatched junction bases: 18. Germline CDR1 KGHDR, CDR2 SFDVKD. The presence of a unique molecular identifier marked each TCR cDNA molecule. TCRdb re-analysed the 5' RACE reads in MiXCR, keeping a single row per CDR3 protein. The sample has 20,000 to 25,000 distinct CDR3 sequences; approximately 3% are singletons. Many counts were recorded for this clonotype. Its antigen is not known. The clonotype comes from a male donor with early-stage non-small cell lung cancer. Sample: lung tumor tissue, taken at surgery. The chain couples TRBV24-1 to TRBJ2-1; 10 bases agree with TRBD2. The chain's CDR3 is CATSDPFAGLAGEGNEQFF. CDR3 nucleotide sequence: TGTGCCACCAGTGACCCCTTCGCAGGTCTAGCGGGAGAGGGGAATGAGCAGTTCTTC.